These 5 T cell receptor beta chains were all obtained from the same sample, sequenced in a study of blood T cell repertoires in COVID-19. Using immunoSEQ multiplex PCR, the repertoire was profiled, and TCRdb retains in-frame clones only, with some absent. The table lists roughly 220,000 clones, about 85% of them singletons. The source material was peripheral blood. The receptors derive from a man in his fifties who had recovered from COVID-19.

The chain recombines TRBV27 with TRBJ2-3; 13 nucleotides agree with TRBD2. The CDR3 is 17 amino acids. V gave up 6 bases and J gave up 5 bases; unmatched junction bases: 11. The germline CDR1 and CDR2 sequences are MNHEY and SMNVEV (reference sequence). The CDR3 here is CASSLTPTSGRLDTQYF. CDR3 in DNA: TGTGCCAGCAGCCTAACCCCGACTAGCGGGAGGTTAGATACGCAGTATTTT.

The chain couples TRBV6-1 to TRBJ1-5; D remains unclear. V was trimmed by 1 base and J by 2 bases, leaving 9 bases between them. The CDR3 totals 15 residues. The germline CDR1 and CDR2 sequences are MNHNS and SASEGT. The CDR3 loop is CASSEDGLGNQPQHF. DNA of the CDR3: TGTGCCAGCAGTGAAGATGGACTGGGCAATCAGCCCCAGCATTTT.

The chain recombines TRBV6-1 with TRBJ1-1; 9 bases match TRBD1. V trimming: 3 bases; J trimming: 2 bases; junction bases outside the gene matches: 4. Per the germline V gene, CDR1 is MNHNS and CDR2 is SASEGT. This CDR3 has 15 residues. CDR3 sequence: CASSDLGQGNTEAFF. In nucleotides, the CDR3 is TGTGCCAGCAGTGATTTGGGACAGGGAAACACTGAAGCTTTCTTT.

CDR3 DNA sequence: TGTGCCAGCAGCCAATTCTCAACGATACTCACAGATACGCAGTATTTT. Translated: CASSQFSTILTDTQYF. The chain carries TRBV3-1 (or the pseudogene TRBV3-2) and TRBJ2-3; D gene uncertain. Germline V lookup: CDR1 LGHDT, CDR2 YNNKEL (reference sequence). This CDR3 is built from 16 residues. V was trimmed by 2 bases and J by 2 bases, leaving 14 bases between them.

The CDR3 DNA reads TGTGCCACCAGCGGAGTCTTACTAGATACGCAGTATTTT. Residues: CATSGVLLDTQYF. The chain has TRBV15 and TRBJ2-3, with D unclear. The ends were cut back, 5 bases at V and 5 bases at J, with 11 bases in the middle. This CDR3 spans 13 amino acids. The V gene's germline CDR1 is LNHNV and CDR2 YYDKDF (reference sequence).